The 20 T cell receptor beta chains in this list originate from one sample, sequenced in a study of T cell clonotyping in hematopoietic cell transplantation. The time point is: recipient sample about 28 days before transplant, after cytoreduction. This table comes from immunoSEQ multiplex PCR, and its TCRdb copy is limited to in-frame clones, with some not included. The sample carries over 25,000 clones, about three quarters recorded once. The sequencing here drew on peripheral blood mononuclear cells, taken before stem cell transplant. All receptors derive from a woman aged 30 to 39 with chronic myeloid leukemia. Some clones in this sample may be carry-over from other donors' samples.

The genes are TRBV19 and TRBJ1-1; D gene unclear. CDR1 and CDR2 from the germline V gene are LNHDA and SQIVND (reference sequence). The germline V and J ends were trimmed by 5 bases and 8 bases, with 0 bases remaining between them. CDR3 length: 8 amino acids. The CDR3 nucleotides are TGTGCCAGTAGTGAAGCTTTCTTT. Translated: CASSEAFF.

This sequence joins TRBV9 and TRBJ2-2; tentatively, D is TRBD2 (6 bases). The CDR3 sequence is 18 residues long. Germline CDR1 is SGDLS and CDR2 is YYNGEE. Trimming pared 4 bases from V and 1 base from J, leaving 20 bases between. The CDR3 DNA sequence: TGTGCCAGCAGCTCCAACTTGGGGGGACTCCGGAACACCGGGGAGCTGTTTTTT. Translated: CASSSNLGGLRNTGELFF.

The chain has TRBV5-1 and TRBJ2-7; no clear D gene. Germline assignment: CDR1 SGHRS and CDR2 YFSETQ. The length of the CDR3 is 15 residues. Trimming took 6 bases from V and 0 from J, leaving 16 bases between them. The CDR3 loop is CASKPLRRVSYEQYV. Here the CDR3 DNA reads TGCGCCAGCAAACCCCTCCGCCGGGTCTCCTACGAGCAGTACGTC.

This chain links TRBV12-2 with TRBJ2-4; the listed D gene, TRBD1, was not tested against the DNA. TRBV12-2 is termed a pseudogene. This CDR3 region has 23 residues. DNA for the CDR3: TGTGCAAGTCGCTTAGCTTCTGACCCTCGGACAGCGCTACGACTGGTTGGGAAAAACATTCAGTACTTC. Protein sequence: CASRLASDPRTALRLVGKNIQYF.

The table lists this clone with a count of one. This chain uses TRBV19 with TRBJ1-5, with a weak D call TRBD1 (6 bases). The V gene's germline CDR1 is LNHDA and CDR2 SQIVND (reference sequence). Trimming shortened V by 7 bases and J by 4 bases, and 17 bases separated the two germline ends. The CDR3 totals 15 residues. CDR3 nucleotides: TGTGCCAGTACCTCACAGGGTGTGGGGAATCAGCCCCAGCATTTT. Its translation: CASTSQGVGNQPQHF.

The V call is TRBV29-1, the J call TRBJ1-2; 8 nucleotides match TRBD1. After removal of 4 bases from V and 4 bases from J, the junction contained 11 bases not matched to a gene. This CDR3 has 15 residues. The germline gives CDR1 SQVTM, CDR2 ANQGSEA. The CDR3 DNA reads as TGCAGCGTTGGCGAAGGACAGGGAGTACGCTATGGCTACACCTTC. Translated, it gives CSVGEGQGVRYGYTF.

The CDR3 here is CAIRRQGANGYTF. The CDR3 nucleotides read TGTGCCATCAGAAGACAGGGGGCAAATGGCTACACCTTC. This rearrangement joins TRBV10-3 to TRBJ1-2; TRBD1 matches at 10 bases. J lost 6 bases, V lost 6 bases, and 4 bases had no gene match. Germline V gives CDR1 ENHRY, CDR2 SYGVKD. The CDR3 runs 13 residues.

This clone turned up a few times. The chain uses TRBV4-3 and TRBJ1-2, with 7 bases lining up with TRBD1. The CDR3 totals 15 residues. Unmatched junction bases numbered 6, after V lost 0 bases and J lost 5 bases. From germline, CDR1 is LGHNA and CDR2 YSLEER. CDR3: CASSQETGTAYGYTF. The DNA for the CDR3 is TGCGCCAGCAGCCAAGAAACCGGGACAGCGTATGGCTACACCTTC.

In its sample, this clone was seen once. The chain combines TRBV25-1 with TRBJ1-1; no clear D. This CDR3 region has 12 residues. Trimming removed 4 bases at V and 5 bases at J, with 8 bases between. Germline lookup yields CDR1 MGHDK and CDR2 SYGVNS. The CDR3 loop reads CASSGVRTEAFF. In DNA, the CDR3 is TGTGCCAGCAGTGGGGTCCGGACTGAAGCTTTCTTT.

J is TRBJ2-1 and V is TRBV19, with D hard to call. There are 15 residues in the CDR3. V shed 0 bases and J shed 5 bases, with 11 bases lying between them. The germline CDR1 and CDR2 sequences are LNHDA and SQIVND (reference sequence). The CDR3 loop reads CASSIDGFPNNEQFF. DNA of the CDR3: TGTGCCAGTAGTATAGATGGTTTCCCTAACAATGAGCAGTTCTTC.

The chain employs TRBV2 and TRBJ2-5, with D uncertain. Germline CDR1 is SNHLY and CDR2 is FYNNEI. This CDR3 comprises 13 residues. The germline V and J ends were trimmed by 4 bases and 3 bases, with 9 bases remaining between them. The CDR3: CASSGAGKETQYF. DNA of the CDR3: TGTGCCAGCAGTGGAGCCGGAAAAGAGACCCAGTACTTC.

This chain connects TRBV4-2 to TRBJ2-5, with 10 bases matching TRBD2. The germline V gene has CDR1 LGHNA and CDR2 YNFKEQ. The CDR3 runs 19 residues. V trimming: 0 bases; J trimming: 12 bases; junction bases outside the gene matches: 22. The CDR3 coding sequence is TGTGCCAGCAGCCAAGAGCTGTCGGCTAGCGGGGGAGCCGTTTGGCCTAAGTACTTC. Translated, it gives CASSQELSASGGAVWPKYF.

This clone was seen only a few times. The chain is built from TRBV7-9 and TRBJ1-2; unclear D gene. The ends were cut back, 5 bases at V and 4 bases at J, with 8 bases in the middle. CDR3 length: 12 residues. Germline loops: CDR1 SEHNR, CDR2 FQNEAQ (reference sequence). The CDR3 bases are TGTGCCAGCAGCCCCGAGGGCTATGGCTACACCTTC. Its protein product is CASSPEGYGYTF.

The rearrangement links TRBV30 to TRBJ2-4, with D uncertain. The germline CDR1 and CDR2 sequences are GTSNPN and SVGIG (reference sequence). V dropped 1 base and J dropped 7 bases, with 5 bases sitting between them. The CDR3 is 11 amino acids. CDR3 DNA sequence: TGTGCCTGGAGTGCGAAGAACATTCAGTACTTC. Protein product: CAWSAKNIQYF. Combining the CDR3 with reference TRBV30 and TRBJ2-4 gives the whole variable domain SQTIHQWPATLVQPVGSPLSLECTVEGTSNPNLYWYRQAAGRGLQLLFYSVGIGQISSEVPQNLSASRPQDRQFILSSKKLLLSDSGFYLCAWSAKNIQYFGAGTRLSVL.

As concerns this clone: The junction departs from germline at one end; a sequencing error may be responsible. The chain joins TRBV30 to TRBJ1-1, with a tentative D call TRBD1 (6 bases). This CDR3 has 13 residues. Germline CDR1 is GTSNPN and CDR2 is SVGIG (reference sequence). The CDR3 sequence is CAWNRGLNTEAFF. The DNA of the CDR3 is TGTGCCTGGAATCGGGGGCTGAACACCGAAGCTTTCTTT.

The chain uses TRBV4-2 and TRBJ1-3; 7 nucleotides agree with TRBD1. Trimming removed 4 bases from V and 3 bases from J; junction bases left unmatched: 6. Germline V lookup: CDR1 LGHNA, CDR2 YNFKEQ. This CDR3 region has 15 residues. The CDR3 DNA reads as TGTGCCAGCAGCCTCACAGGGGACAATGGAAACACCATATATTTT. Its protein product is CASSLTGDNGNTIYF.

This clone was seen more than once but under ten times. The chain couples TRBV4-3 to TRBJ1-2; D may be TRBD1 (5 bases). The CDR3 spans 14 residues. Trimming removed 0 bases at V and 8 bases at J, with 13 bases between. Germline V CDR1 and CDR2: LGHNA, YSLEER. CDR3 nucleotide sequence: TGCGCCAGCAGCCAAGATTATCGGGGGAACGGCTACACCTTC. As protein: CASSQDYRGNGYTF.

This chain connects TRBV5-1 to TRBJ1-1; D is unresolved. CDR3 length equals 14 residues. V was shortened by 2 bases and J by 7 bases, with 15 bases between the two germline ends. CDR1 is SGHRS, CDR2 YFSETQ, per germline. The CDR3 DNA follows: TGCGCCAGCAGCTTTCTCGGGCAGTTCTTTGAAGCTTTCTTT. Encoded protein: CASSFLGQFFEAFF.

This chain joins TRBV6-5 and TRBJ1-6; D remains unclear. This CDR3 spans 13 amino acids. Trimming took off 3 bases at V and 9 bases at J, with 9 bases between the two ends. The V gene's germline CDR1 is MNHEY and CDR2 SVGAGI. CDR3 amino acids: CASSYDLTSPLHF. CDR3 nucleotides: TGTGCCAGCAGTTATGACCTAACTTCACCCCTCCACTTT.

The chain is built from TRBV6-5 and TRBJ2-5; tentatively, D is TRBD1 or TRBD2 (6 bases each). Between the trimmed V and J ends, which lost 2 bases and 4 bases, there was a span of 8 bases. CDR3 size: 13 residues. From germline, CDR1 is MNHEY and CDR2 SVGAGI. CDR3 sequence: CASSYGGRETQYF. CDR3 DNA: TGTGCCAGCAGTTACGGGGGGCGAGAGACCCAGTACTTC.